This record looks at one T cell receptor beta chain sequence and its context. Its antigen is not identified. This entry is derived from a study of shared clonotypes between healthy human individuals. The junction had 14 bases not matched to a gene; V was cut back by 6 bases and J by 6 bases. The germline CDR1 and CDR2 sequences are MNHEY and SMNVEV (reference sequence). CDR3 length: 17 residues. Study results and caveats: Relative to memory subsets, naive subsets generally showed larger estimated richness.

Profiled with immunoSEQ multiplex PCR; TCRdb holds only in-frame clones, not every one. The sample includes under 1,100,000 clones, roughly 75% seen only once; the top ten take around 1.4%. The rearrangement uses TRBV27 and TRBJ1-6, with 7 bases matching TRBD1. The material sequenced was memory CD4+ T cells sorted from blood. Noted subset: CD45RA-negative fraction. The origin of this receptor is a man aged 18-30 years in good health. The CDR3 spells CASRLGAGGFSNSPLHF. For the CDR3, the DNA is TGTGCCAGCAGGCTGGGGGCAGGGGGTTTCAGTAATTCACCCCTCCACTTT.